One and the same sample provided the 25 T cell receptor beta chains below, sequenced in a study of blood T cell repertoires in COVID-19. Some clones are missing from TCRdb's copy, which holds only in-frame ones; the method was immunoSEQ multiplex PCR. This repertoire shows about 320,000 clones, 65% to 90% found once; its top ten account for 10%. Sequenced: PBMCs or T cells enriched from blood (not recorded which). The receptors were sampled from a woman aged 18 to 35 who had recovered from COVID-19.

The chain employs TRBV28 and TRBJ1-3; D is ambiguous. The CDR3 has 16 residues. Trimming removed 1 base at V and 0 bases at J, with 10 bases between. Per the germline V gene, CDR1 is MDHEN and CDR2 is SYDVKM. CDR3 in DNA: TGTGCCAGCAGTTTATATTCAGGCAGCTCTGGAAACACCATATATTTT. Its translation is CASSLYSGSSGNTIYF.

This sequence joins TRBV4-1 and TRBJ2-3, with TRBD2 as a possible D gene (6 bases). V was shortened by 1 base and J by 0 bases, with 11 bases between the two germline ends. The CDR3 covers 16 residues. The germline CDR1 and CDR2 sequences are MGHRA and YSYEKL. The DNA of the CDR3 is TGCGCCAGCAGCCAAGTCACCGGGACTAGCACAGATACGCAGTATTTT. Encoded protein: CASSQVTGTSTDTQYF.

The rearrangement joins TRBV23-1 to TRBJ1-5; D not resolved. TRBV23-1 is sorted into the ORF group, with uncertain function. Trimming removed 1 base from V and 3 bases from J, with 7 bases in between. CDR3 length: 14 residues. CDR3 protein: CASSQYRSNQPQHF. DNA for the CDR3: TGCGCCAGCAGTCAATATCGGTCCAATCAGCCCCAGCATTTT.

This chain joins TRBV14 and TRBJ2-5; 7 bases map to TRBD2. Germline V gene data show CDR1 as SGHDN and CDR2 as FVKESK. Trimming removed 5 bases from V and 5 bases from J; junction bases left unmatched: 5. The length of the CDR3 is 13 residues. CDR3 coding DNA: TGTGCCAGCAGCATTCTCGGGAGGGAGACCCAGTACTTC. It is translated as CASSILGRETQYF.

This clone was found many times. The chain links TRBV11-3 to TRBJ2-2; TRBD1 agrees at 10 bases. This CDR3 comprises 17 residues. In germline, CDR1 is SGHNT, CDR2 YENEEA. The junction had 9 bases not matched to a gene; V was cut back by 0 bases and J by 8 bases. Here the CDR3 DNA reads TGTGCCAGCAGCTTAGACCCCGGGACAGGGGATGCGGGGGAGCTGTTTTTT. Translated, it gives CASSLDPGTGDAGELFF.

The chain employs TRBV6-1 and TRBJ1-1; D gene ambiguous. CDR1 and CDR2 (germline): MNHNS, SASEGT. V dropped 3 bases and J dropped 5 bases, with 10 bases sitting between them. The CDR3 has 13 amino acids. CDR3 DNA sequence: TGTGCCAGCAGTGAGAGGGAAAGTACTGAAGCTTTCTTT. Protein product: CASSERESTEAFF.

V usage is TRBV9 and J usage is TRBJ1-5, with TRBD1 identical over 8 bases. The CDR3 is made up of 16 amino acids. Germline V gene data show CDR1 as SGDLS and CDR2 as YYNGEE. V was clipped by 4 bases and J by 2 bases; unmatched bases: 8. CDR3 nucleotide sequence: TGTGCCAGCAGCCCAGGGGGCCGGTCTGGCAATCAGCCCCAGCATTTT. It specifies CASSPGGRSGNQPQHF.

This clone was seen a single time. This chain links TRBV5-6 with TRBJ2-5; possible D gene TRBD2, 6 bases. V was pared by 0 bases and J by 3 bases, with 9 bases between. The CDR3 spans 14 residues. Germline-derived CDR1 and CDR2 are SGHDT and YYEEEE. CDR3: CASSLVASEETQYF. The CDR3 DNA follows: TGTGCCAGCAGCTTGGTGGCTAGCGAAGAGACCCAGTACTTC.

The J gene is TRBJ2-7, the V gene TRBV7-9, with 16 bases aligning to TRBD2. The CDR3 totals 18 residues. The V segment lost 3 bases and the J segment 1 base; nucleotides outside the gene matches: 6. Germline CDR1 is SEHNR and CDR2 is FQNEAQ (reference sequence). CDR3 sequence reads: CASSLGLAGGPLSYEQYF. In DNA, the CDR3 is TGTGCCAGCAGCTTGGGACTAGCGGGAGGGCCGCTATCCTACGAGCAGTACTTC.

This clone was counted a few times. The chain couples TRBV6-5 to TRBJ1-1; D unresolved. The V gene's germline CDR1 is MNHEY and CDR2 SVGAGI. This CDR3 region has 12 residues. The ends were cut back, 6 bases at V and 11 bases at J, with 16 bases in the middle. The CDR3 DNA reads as TGTGCCAGCAGCCCACTCGGAGGGCTGGCTTTCTTT. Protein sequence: CASSPLGGLAFF.

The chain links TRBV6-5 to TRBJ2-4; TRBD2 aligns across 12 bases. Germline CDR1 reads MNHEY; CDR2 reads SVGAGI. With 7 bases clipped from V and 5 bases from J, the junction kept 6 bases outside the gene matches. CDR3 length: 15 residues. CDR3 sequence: CASMILAGGQNIQYF. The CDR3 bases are TGTGCCAGCATGATACTAGCGGGGGGCCAAAACATTCAGTACTTC.

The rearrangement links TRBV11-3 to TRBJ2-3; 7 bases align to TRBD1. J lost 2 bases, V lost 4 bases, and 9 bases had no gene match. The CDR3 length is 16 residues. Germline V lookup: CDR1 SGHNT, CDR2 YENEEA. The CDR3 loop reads CASSSLGTEDTDTQYF. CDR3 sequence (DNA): TGTGCCAGCAGCTCCTTAGGGACAGAAGACACAGATACGCAGTATTTT.

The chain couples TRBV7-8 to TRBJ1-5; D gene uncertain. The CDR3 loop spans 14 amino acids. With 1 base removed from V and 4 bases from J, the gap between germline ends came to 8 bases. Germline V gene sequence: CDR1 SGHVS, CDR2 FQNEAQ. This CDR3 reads CASSLERGNQPQHF. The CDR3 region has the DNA TGTGCCAGCAGCTTAGAGAGAGGGAATCAGCCCCAGCATTTT.

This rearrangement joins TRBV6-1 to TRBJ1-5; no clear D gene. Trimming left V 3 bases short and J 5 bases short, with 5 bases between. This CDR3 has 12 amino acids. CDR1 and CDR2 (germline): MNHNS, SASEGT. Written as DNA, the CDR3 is TGTGCCAGCAGTGACGGGTATCAGCCCCAGCATTTT. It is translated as CASSDGYQPQHF.

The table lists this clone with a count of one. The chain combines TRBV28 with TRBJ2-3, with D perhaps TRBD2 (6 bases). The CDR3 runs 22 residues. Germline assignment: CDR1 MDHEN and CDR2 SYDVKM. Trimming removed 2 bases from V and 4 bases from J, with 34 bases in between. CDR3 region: CASSLIYIHTDVGGTHADTQYF. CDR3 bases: TGTGCCAGCAGTTTAATTTATATCCATACCGACGTTGGGGGGACGCACGCAGATACGCAGTATTTT.

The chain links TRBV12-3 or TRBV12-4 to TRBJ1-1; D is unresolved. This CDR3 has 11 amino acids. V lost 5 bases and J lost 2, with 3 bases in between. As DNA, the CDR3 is TGTGCCAGCAGTCCTAACACTGAAGCTTTCTTT. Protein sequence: CASSPNTEAFF.

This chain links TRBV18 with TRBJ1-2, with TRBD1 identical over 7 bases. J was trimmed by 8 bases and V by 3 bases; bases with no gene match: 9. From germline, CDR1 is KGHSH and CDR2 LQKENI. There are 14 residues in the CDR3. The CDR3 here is CASSPYRDSQGYTF. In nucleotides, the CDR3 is TGTGCCAGCTCACCTTACCGGGACAGTCAAGGCTACACCTTC.

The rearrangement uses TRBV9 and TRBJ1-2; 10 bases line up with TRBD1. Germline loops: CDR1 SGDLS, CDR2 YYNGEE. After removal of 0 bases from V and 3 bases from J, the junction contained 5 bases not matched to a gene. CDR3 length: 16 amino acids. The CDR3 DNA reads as TGTGCCAGCAGCGTAGGGGGACAGGGGATGGACTATGGCTACACCTTC. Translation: CASSVGGQGMDYGYTF.

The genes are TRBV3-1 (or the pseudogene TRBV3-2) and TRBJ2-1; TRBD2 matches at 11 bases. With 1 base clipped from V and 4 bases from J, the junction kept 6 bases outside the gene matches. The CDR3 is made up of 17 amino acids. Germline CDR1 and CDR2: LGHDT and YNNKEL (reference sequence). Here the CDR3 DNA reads TGTGCCAGCAGCCAAGCCCCCGGGACTAGCGGTTACAATGAGCAGTTCTTC. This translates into CASSQAPGTSGYNEQFF.

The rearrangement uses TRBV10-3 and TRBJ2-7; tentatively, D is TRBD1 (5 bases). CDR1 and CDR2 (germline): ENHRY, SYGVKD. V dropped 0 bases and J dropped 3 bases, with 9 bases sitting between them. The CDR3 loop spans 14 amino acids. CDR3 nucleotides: TGTGCCATCAGTGAGTCATCCAGGGACTACGAGCAGTACTTC. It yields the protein CAISESSRDYEQYF.

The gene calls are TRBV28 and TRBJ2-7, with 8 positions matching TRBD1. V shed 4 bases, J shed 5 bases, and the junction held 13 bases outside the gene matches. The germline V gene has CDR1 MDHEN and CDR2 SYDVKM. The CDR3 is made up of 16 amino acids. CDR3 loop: CASSSSGTGVVHEQYF. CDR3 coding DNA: TGTGCCAGCAGTTCGTCCGGGACAGGCGTAGTTCACGAGCAGTACTTC.

The CDR3 sequence: CASSLQNTQYF. The DNA for the CDR3 is TGTGCCAGCAGTCTCCAAAATACGCAGTATTTT. The chain recombines TRBV6-6 with TRBJ2-3; D remains ambiguous. Trimming took off 5 bases at V and 7 bases at J, with 7 bases between the two ends. The CDR3 consists of 11 residues. The germline V gene encodes CDR1 MNHNY and CDR2 SVGAGI (reference sequence).

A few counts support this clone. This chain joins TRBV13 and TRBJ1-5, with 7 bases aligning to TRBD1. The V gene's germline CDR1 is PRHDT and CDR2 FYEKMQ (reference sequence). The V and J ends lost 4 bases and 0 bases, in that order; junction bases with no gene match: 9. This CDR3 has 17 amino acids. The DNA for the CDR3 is TGTGCCAGCAGCTCACGACAGGGACAATATAGCAATCAGCCCCAGCATTTT. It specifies CASSSRQGQYSNQPQHF.

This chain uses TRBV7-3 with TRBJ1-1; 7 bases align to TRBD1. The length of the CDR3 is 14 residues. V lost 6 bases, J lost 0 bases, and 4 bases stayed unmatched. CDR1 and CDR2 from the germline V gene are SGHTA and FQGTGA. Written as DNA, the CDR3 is TGTGCCAGCAGTAGGGACAGCTTGAACACTGAAGCTTTCTTT. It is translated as CASSRDSLNTEAFF.

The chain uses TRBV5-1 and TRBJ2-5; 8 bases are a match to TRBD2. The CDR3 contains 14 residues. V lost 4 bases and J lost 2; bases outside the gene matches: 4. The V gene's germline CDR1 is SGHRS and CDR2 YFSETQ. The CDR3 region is CASSGSGGQETQYF. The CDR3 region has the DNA TGCGCCAGCAGCGGGTCGGGGGGGCAAGAGACCCAGTACTTC.